This TCR beta chain was documented in a study of cytomegalovirus exposure and HLA in healthy donors. Whole-study results and caveats: Later analysis found that TCR beta chains associated with HLA were more clonally expanded than other, equally common chains. Differences between HLA loci emerged in a later analysis of TCR association rates, with DRB1 most and HLA-C fewest.

In regard to this clone: Its antigen is as yet unknown.

This PCR relied on a set of 60 Vbeta primers and 13 Jbeta primers. Here immunoSEQ multiplex PCR was the method, and the copy in TCRdb shows in-frame clones only, minus some. This sample has about 65,000 clones, with 78% found just once. The CDR3 loop spans 14 amino acids. CDR1 is GTSNPN, CDR2 SVGIG, per germline (reference sequence). J gave up 4 bases and V 3 bases, and 8 bases lay outside the gene matches. Sequencing was carried out using PBMCs. This chain uses TRBV30 with TRBJ1-2; 7 nucleotides align to TRBD1. The TCR sequence derives from a girl aged 5 to 17 in good health and CMV-seropositive. The CDR3 spells CAWRIRDSFYGYTF. In DNA, the CDR3 is TGTGCCTGGAGGATCCGGGACAGTTTCTATGGCTACACCTTC.